The T cell receptor (beta chain) under discussion was sequenced for a study of T-cell memory formation after mild COVID-19. For the study at large: Clusters of TCRs were largely donor specific. General study points: Clones that contracted from day 15 to 85 were balanced CD4/CD8, while later expanders leaned CD4+. In second-wave clones peaking day 37, SARS-CoV-2 specificity remained unconfirmed.

The germline CDR1 and CDR2 sequences are ENHRY and SYGVKD. V shed 2 bases and J shed 0 bases, with 9 bases lying between them. There are 15 residues in the CDR3. Sample barcodes and UMIs were carried by the TCR alpha and TCR beta cDNA libraries that 5'RACE generated with constant-segment primers. Using its own MiXCR run on the 5' RACE reads, TCRdb lists one record per CDR3 protein. The sample holds around 470,000 distinct CDR3 sequences, roughly 20% seen once. Turning to this clonotype: Its antigen is currently unknown.

Sample: PBMCs or a T cell subset sorted from them (not recorded which). This receptor was obtained from an adult woman who had mild COVID-19 (a few samples of this study predate the infection). Cell type and time point are not known. The rearrangement links TRBV10-3 to TRBJ2-3; tentatively, D is TRBD1 or TRBD2 (6 bases each). This chain's CDR3 is CAISERGPSTDTQYF. CDR3 nucleotide sequence: TGTGCCATCAGTGAGCGGGGGCCAAGCACAGATACGCAGTATTTT.